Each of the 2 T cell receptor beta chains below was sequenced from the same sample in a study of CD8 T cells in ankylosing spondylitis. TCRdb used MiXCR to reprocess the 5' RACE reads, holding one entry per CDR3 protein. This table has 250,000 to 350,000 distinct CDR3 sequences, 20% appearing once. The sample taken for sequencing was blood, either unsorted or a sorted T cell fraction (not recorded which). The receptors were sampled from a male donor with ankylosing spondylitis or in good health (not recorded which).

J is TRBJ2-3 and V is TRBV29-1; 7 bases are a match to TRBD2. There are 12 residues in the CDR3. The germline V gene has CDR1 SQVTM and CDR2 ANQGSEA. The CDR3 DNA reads TGCAGTGCCCAGCGGGACTCAGATACGCAGTATTTT. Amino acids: CSAQRDSDTQYF.

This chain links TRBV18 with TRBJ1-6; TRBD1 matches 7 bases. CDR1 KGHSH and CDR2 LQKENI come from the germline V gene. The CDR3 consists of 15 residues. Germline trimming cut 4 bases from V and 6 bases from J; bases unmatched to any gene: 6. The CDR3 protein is CASSLGTDINSPLHF. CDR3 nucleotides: TGTGCCAGCTCACTCGGGACAGACATTAATTCACCCCTCCACTTT.